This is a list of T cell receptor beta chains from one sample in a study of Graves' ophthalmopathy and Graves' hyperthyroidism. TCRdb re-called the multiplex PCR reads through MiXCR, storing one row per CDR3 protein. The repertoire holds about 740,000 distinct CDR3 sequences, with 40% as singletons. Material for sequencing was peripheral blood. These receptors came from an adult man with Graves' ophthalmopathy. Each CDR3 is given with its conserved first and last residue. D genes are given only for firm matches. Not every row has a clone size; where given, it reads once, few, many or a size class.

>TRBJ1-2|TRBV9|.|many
TGTGCCAGCAGCCCCCGCTTTGCTGTAGTCACCGGGGACTACACCTTC
CASSPRFAVVTGDYTF
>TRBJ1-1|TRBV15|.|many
TGTGCTACCAGCAGGGACCGTCTAGGAACGACTGAAGCTTTCTTT
CATSRDRLGTTEAFF
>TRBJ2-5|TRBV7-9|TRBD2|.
TGTGCCAGCAGCCGCCCGGGGACTAGAGGAGAGACCCAGTACTTC
CASSRPGTRGETQYF
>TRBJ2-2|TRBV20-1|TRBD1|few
TGCAGTGCTAGACCCCGGGGACAGGGGACCGGGGAGCTGTTTTTT
CSARPRGQGTGELFF
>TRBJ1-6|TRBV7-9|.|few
TGTGCCAGCAGCTTAACACCGGTTCAGGTTGGGGATTCACCCCTCCACTTT
CASSLTPVQVGDSPLHF
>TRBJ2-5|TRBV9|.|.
TGTGCCAGCAGCGTGAACCGGGAGAGGGGCGAAGAGACCCAGTACTTC
CASSVNRERGEETQYF
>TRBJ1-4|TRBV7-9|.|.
TGTGCCAGCAGCTGGGGACAAAACCACCGTTTTGATGAAAAACTGTTTTTT
CASSWGQNHRFDEKLFF
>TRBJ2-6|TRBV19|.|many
TGTGCCAGTAGTCCCCGACAGGCTGGGGCCAACGTCCTGACTTTC
CASSPRQAGANVLTF
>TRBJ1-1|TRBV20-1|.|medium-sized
TGCAGTACCTCAGGGGACACTGAAGCTTTCTTT
CSTSGDTEAFF
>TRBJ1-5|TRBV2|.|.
TGTGCCAGCAGCCTAACCCAGCATTTT
CASSLTQHF
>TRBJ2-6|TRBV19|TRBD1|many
TGTGCCAGTAGTACAGGGGGCTCTGGGGCCAACGTCCTGACTTTC
CASSTGGSGANVLTF
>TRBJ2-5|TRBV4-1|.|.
TGCGCCAGCAGCCAAGATGCTCTGGCAGGACGGCAAGAGACCCAGTACTTC
CASSQDALAGRQETQYF
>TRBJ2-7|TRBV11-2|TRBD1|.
TGTGCCAGCAGCCTACCGGGACAGGGTATTGACGAGCAGTACTTC
CASSLPGQGIDEQYF
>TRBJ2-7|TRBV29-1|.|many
TGCAGCGTTGCCGGGACGGCGAAAGAGGAGCAGTACTTC
CSVAGTAKEEQYF
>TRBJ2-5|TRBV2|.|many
TGTGCCAGCAGCGATCTCATAGGGGAGACCCAGTACTTC
CASSDLIGETQYF
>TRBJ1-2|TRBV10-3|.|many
TGTGCCATCAGTGAGCCGGCGGGAGGGGCCCAGTTCTATGGCTACACCTTC
CAISEPAGGAQFYGYTF
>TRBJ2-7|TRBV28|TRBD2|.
TGTGCCAGCAGTTTCCCCCCTCCAGCGGGAGGACACGAGCAGTACTTC
CASSFPPPAGGHEQYF
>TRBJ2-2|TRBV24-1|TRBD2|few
TGTGCCACCAGTGAATGGGGAGGGCCGAACACCGGGGAGCTGTTTTTT
CATSEWGGPNTGELFF
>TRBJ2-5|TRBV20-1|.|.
TGCAGTGCTAGAGATGGGAAAGCGGACCAAGAGACCCAGTACTTC
CSARDGKADQETQYF
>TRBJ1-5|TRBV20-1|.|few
TGCAGTGCCTCGTCGGAGGGAGATAGCAATCAGCCCCAGCATTTT
CSASSEGDSNQPQHF
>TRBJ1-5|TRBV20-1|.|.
TGCAGTGCCAATAGTGGGGCAGGGGAACAGCCCCAGCATTTT
CSANSGAGEQPQHF
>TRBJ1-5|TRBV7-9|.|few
TGTGCCAGCAGCTTGAAGGAGTGGGGAGCGAATCAGCCCCAGCATTTT
CASSLKEWGANQPQHF
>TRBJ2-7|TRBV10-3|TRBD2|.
TGTGCCATCAGTAGGGGACTAGCTGCAGGGGAGCAGTACTTC
CAISRGLAAGEQYF
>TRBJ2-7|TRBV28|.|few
TGTGCCAGCAGTCTACCGCGGCAGGGAAGCTCCTACGAGCAGTACTTC
CASSLPRQGSSYEQYF
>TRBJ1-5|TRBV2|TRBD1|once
TGTGCCAGCAGTGAAGCGGGGCAGGGGGCACCCCAGCCCCAGCATTTT
CASSEAGQGAPQPQHF
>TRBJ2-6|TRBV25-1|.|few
TGTGCCAGCAGTGCTACAGGGACTGGGGCCAACGTCCTGACTTTC
CASSATGTGANVLTF
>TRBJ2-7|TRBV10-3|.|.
TGTGCCACAGCGGAGGGGCTCTCCTACGAGCAGTACTTC
CATAEGLSYEQYF
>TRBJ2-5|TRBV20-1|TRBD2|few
TGCAGTGCTACCGGAGTAGCGGGGGACGAGACCCAGTACTTC
CSATGVAGDETQYF